These 30 T cell receptor beta chains were sequenced from one sample in a study of neurological immune-mediated disorders. TCRdb passed the 5' RACE reads through MiXCR, listing each CDR3 protein once. Found here are 55,000 to 75,000 distinct CDR3 sequences, 5.2% of them singletons; the top ten hold 2.8%. Sequencing was carried out using PBMCs. Receptor source: a woman aged 30 to 39 with multiple sclerosis.

The V gene is TRBV5-1, the J gene TRBJ2-1; D gene ambiguous. Deletions cut 4 bases from V and 4 bases from J, with 12 bases between. The CDR3 sequence is 14 residues long. Looked up from germline, CDR1 is SGHRS and CDR2 is YFSETQ. The CDR3 is CASSMYSDYNEQFF. Here the CDR3 DNA reads TGCGCCAGCAGCATGTACAGTGATTACAATGAGCAGTTCTTC.

The rearrangement links TRBV6-1 to TRBJ2-1; D gene uncertain. The CDR3 length is 12 residues. Trimming took 7 bases from V and 9 from J, leaving 13 bases between them. Germline-derived CDR1 and CDR2 are MNHNS and SASEGT. The CDR3 loop reads CASNEILLEQFF. The CDR3 nucleotides read TGTGCCAGCAACGAGATACTCCTTGAGCAGTTCTTC.

The V call is TRBV20-1, the J call TRBJ2-1; D could derive from TRBD1 or TRBD2 (5 bases each). V was trimmed by 0 bases and J by 9 bases, leaving 18 bases between them. The CDR3 spans 15 residues. CDR1 and CDR2 from the germline V gene are DFQATT and SNEGSKA (reference sequence). The CDR3 DNA sequence: TGCAGTGCTAGAGACGGGACGAGTGTAGATACTGAGCAGTTCTTC. Translated, it gives CSARDGTSVDTEQFF.

Notes on this clonotype: One end of the junction varies from germline; a read error may be responsible. The V gene is TRBV5-1, the J gene TRBJ1-5; a weak D match, TRBD1 (6 bases). CDR1 and CDR2 (germline): SGHRS, YFSETQ. This CDR3 is 14 amino acids long. The chain's CDR3 is CASSTGSGVEPQNF. In DNA, the CDR3 is TGCGCCAGCAGCACCGGGTCAGGGGTGGAGCCCCAGAATTTT.

This clonotype was seen ten or more times. The chain employs TRBV12-3 or TRBV12-4 and TRBJ1-1; D gene unclear. CDR3 length: 14 residues. Trimming cost V 6 bases and J 4 bases, with 15 bases left between them. The CDR3 bases are TGTGCCAGCAGCGATCGGGTCGACGGCACTGAAGCTTTCTTT. It yields the protein CASSDRVDGTEAFF.

This clonotype was counted between two and nine times. The rearrangement uses TRBV7-9 and TRBJ2-5; a weak D match, TRBD2 (6 bases). The V gene lost 3 bases and the J gene lost 9 bases, with 14 bases spanning the gap. Germline CDR1 is SEHNR and CDR2 is FQNEAQ (reference sequence). The CDR3 totals 13 residues. The CDR3 DNA is TGTGCCAGCAGCTTGAGGGACTCCGCGGCCCAGTACTTC. This translates into CASSLRDSAAQYF. The full variable domain, completed using reference TRBV7-9 and TRBJ2-5, is DTGVSQNPRHKITKRGQNVTFRCDPISEHNRLYWYRQTLGQGPEFLTYFQNEAQLEKSRLLSDRFSAERPKGSFSTLEIQRTEQGDSAMYLCASSLRDSAAQYFGPGTRLLVL.

This clonotype appeared a single time. This chain connects TRBV9 to TRBJ2-7; a possible D gene is TRBD1 (5 bases). The CDR3 extends over 14 amino acids. V lost 0 bases to trimming and J lost 4 bases, with 11 bases between them. Germline V gene data show CDR1 as SGDLS and CDR2 as YYNGEE. CDR3 loop: CASSVDYRMYEQYF. The CDR3 nucleotides are TGTGCCAGCAGCGTAGATTACAGGATGTACGAGCAGTACTTC.

This clonotype was recorded many times. The V gene is TRBV5-1, the J gene TRBJ2-6, with D unclear. Germline assignment: CDR1 SGHRS and CDR2 YFSETQ. CDR3 length equals 15 residues. V gave up 0 bases and J gave up 0 bases, with 4 bases separating them. The CDR3 here is CASSLANSGANVLTF. DNA of the CDR3: TGCGCCAGCAGCTTGGCCAACTCTGGGGCCAACGTCCTGACTTTC.

This clonotype was found many times. The V and J genes are TRBV9 and TRBJ1-5; D might be TRBD1 (5 bases). The CDR3 contains 15 residues. The V end lost 1 base, the J end lost 5 bases, and 13 bases lay between the germline ends. The V gene's germline CDR1 is SGDLS and CDR2 YYNGEE. This chain's CDR3 is CASSVSSGLHQPQHF. In DNA form, the CDR3 reads TGTGCCAGCAGCGTATCATCAGGGCTCCATCAGCCCCAGCATTTT.

This clonotype was counted at least ten times. The chain combines TRBV20-1 with TRBJ2-7, with 9 bases identical to TRBD2. The junction had 6 bases not matched to a gene; V was cut back by 1 base and J by 2 bases. Per germline, CDR1 DFQATT and CDR2 SNEGSKA (reference sequence). This CDR3 has 15 amino acids. The chain's CDR3 is CSARGTIAGAYEQYF. CDR3 sequence (DNA): TGCAGTGCTAGAGGAACAATAGCGGGGGCCTACGAGCAGTACTTC.

This clonotype was counted many times. The chain links TRBV28 to TRBJ2-3, with 9 bases matching TRBD1. This CDR3 is 15 amino acids long. With V trimmed by 5 bases and J by 3 bases, 6 bases remained unmatched. In germline, CDR1 is MDHEN, CDR2 SYDVKM. The CDR3 loop reads CASSPIGQGTDTQYF. The CDR3 bases are TGTGCCAGCAGTCCCATCGGACAGGGGACAGATACGCAGTATTTT.

At least ten counts were recorded for this clonotype. The rearrangement joins TRBV7-2 to TRBJ2-3; TRBD2 agrees at 7 bases. The CDR3 has 15 amino acids. Trimming cost V 3 bases and J 1 base; bases outside gene matches: 4. Germline CDR1 and CDR2: SGHTA and FQGNSA. The chain's CDR3 is CASSFISGGTDTQYF. The CDR3 DNA sequence: TGTGCCAGCAGCTTTATCAGCGGGGGCACAGATACGCAGTATTTT.

This clonotype was found a few times. The rearrangement joins TRBV20-1 to TRBJ2-2, with D unresolved. Germline V gene lookup returns CDR1 DFQATT and CDR2 SNEGSKA (reference sequence). This CDR3 is 15 amino acids long. Trimming cost V 0 bases and J 0 bases, with 8 bases left between them. CDR3 sequence (DNA): TGCAGTGCTAGAGAACCAGGATCGAACACCGGGGAGCTGTTTTTT. Translation: CSAREPGSNTGELFF.

This clonotype has ten or more counts. The chain links TRBV20-1 to TRBJ2-5; 7 nucleotides align to TRBD2. Germline CDR1 and CDR2: DFQATT and SNEGSKA (reference sequence). The CDR3 totals 14 residues. V lost 3 bases and J lost 5; bases outside the gene matches: 9. CDR3 sequence (DNA): TGCAGTGCTAGTGGTAGCGGGTGGACGGAGACCCAGTACTTC. This codes for CSASGSGWTETQYF.

This clonotype has at least ten counts. The V and J genes are TRBV20-1 and TRBJ1-2; D is uncertain. The V end was cut by 1 base, the J end by 6 bases, with 18 bases between. Germline lookup yields CDR1 DFQATT and CDR2 SNEGSKA (reference sequence). This CDR3 is 15 amino acids long. DNA of the CDR3: TGCAGTGCTAGAGTACCCGGGCTGGGAAATCATGGCTACACCTTC. It yields the protein CSARVPGLGNHGYTF.

This clonotype showed up many times. This chain connects TRBV25-1 to TRBJ1-2; 8 nucleotides line up with TRBD1. Germline V CDR1 and CDR2: MGHDK, SYGVNS. Unmatched junction bases numbered 2, after V lost 2 bases and J lost 3 bases. The CDR3 is made up of 14 amino acids. The CDR3 protein is CASSETTGDYGYTF. The CDR3 region has the DNA TGTGCCAGCAGTGAAACGACAGGGGACTATGGCTACACCTTC.

This clonotype has a count of ten or more. V usage is TRBV15 and J usage is TRBJ1-2, with 8 bases aligning to TRBD1. Germline-derived CDR1 and CDR2 are LNHNV and YYDKDF (reference sequence). V lost 0 bases, J lost 3 bases, and 3 bases stayed unmatched. CDR3 length equals 15 residues. The CDR3 DNA reads TGTGCCACCAGCAGAGAGACAGGGGTAGACTATGGCTACACCTTC. Encoded protein: CATSRETGVDYGYTF.

This clonotype has ten or more counts. The chain couples TRBV5-1 to TRBJ1-2; D is unclear. With 0 bases removed from V and 0 bases from J, the gap between germline ends came to 9 bases. The CDR3 spans 15 residues. Germline CDR1 reads SGHRS; CDR2 reads YFSETQ. The CDR3 DNA reads TGCGCCAGCAGCTTGGCGGCAGGACCTAACTATGGCTACACCTTC. The encoded protein is CASSLAAGPNYGYTF.

This clonotype has a handful of counts. The chain carries TRBV20-1 and TRBJ2-1; 11 positions match TRBD2. J lost 6 bases, V lost 6 bases, and 7 bases had no gene match. The length of the CDR3 is 14 residues. Germline V gene lookup returns CDR1 DFQATT and CDR2 SNEGSKA (reference sequence). CDR3 protein: CSADSGRGANEQFF. CDR3 nucleotides: TGCAGTGCCGATAGCGGGAGGGGGGCCAATGAGCAGTTCTTC.

This clonotype has a count of ten or more. The chain is built from TRBV7-2 and TRBJ2-7; D tentatively reads TRBD1 or TRBD2 (6 bases each). CDR1 is SGHTA and CDR2 is FQGNSA in the germline V gene. The CDR3 consists of 16 residues. V was shortened by 1 base and J by 0 bases, with 13 bases between the two germline ends. CDR3 DNA: TGTGCCAGCAGCTTAGGGGGGGACACCAGCTCCTACGAGCAGTACTTC. Translated, it gives CASSLGGDTSSYEQYF.

This chain links TRBV6-6 with TRBJ2-7; 9 nucleotides agree with TRBD1. CDR1 is MNHNY, CDR2 SVGAGI, per germline (reference sequence). This CDR3 is 17 amino acids long. Unmatched junction bases numbered 13, after V lost 3 bases and J lost 4 bases. DNA of the CDR3: TGTGCCAGCAGTTATTTACCGTTGGACAGGGGCTCGTACGAGCAGTACTTC. Translation: CASSYLPLDRGSYEQYF.

About this clonotype: A much larger clonotype is one base distant, so this may be a read error. The V and J genes are TRBV24-1 and TRBJ1-5; 7 positions agree with TRBD1. Per the germline V gene, CDR1 is KGHDR and CDR2 is SFDVKD. The CDR3 contains 13 residues. CDR3 amino acids: CTTSKTGNQPQNF. CDR3 DNA: TGTACCACCAGTAAGACAGGGAATCAGCCCCAGAATTTT.

Concerning this clonotype itself: A clone one base away is much larger, so this may be a read error. This chain connects TRBV28 to TRBJ2-6; TRBD1 is a possible D gene (6 bases). Germline CDR1 and CDR2: MDHEN and SYDVKM. The CDR3 has 15 residues. DNA for the CDR3: TGTGCCAGCAGTACAGGGACCTCTGGGGCCAAAGTCCTGACTTTC. Translated, it gives CASSTGTSGAKVLTF.

This clonotype was seen ten or more times. The J gene is TRBJ1-2, the V gene TRBV20-1, with 8 nucleotides matching TRBD1. The CDR3 runs 15 residues. Per germline, CDR1 DFQATT and CDR2 SNEGSKA (reference sequence). Losses at the gene ends were 0 bases for V and 7 bases for J; bases not matched to a gene: 10. CDR3 amino acids: CSARDKSRGLIGYTF. The CDR3 DNA is TGCAGTGCTAGAGATAAGAGCAGGGGGCTTATTGGCTACACCTTC.

This clonotype has ten or more counts. One junction end disagrees with the germline gene, perhaps due to a read error. CDR3 loop: CASKSGDNQPQNF. The CDR3 bases are TGTGCCAGCAAGTCAGGGGATAATCAGCCCCAGAATTTT. V gene TRBV12-3 or TRBV12-4 combines with J gene TRBJ1-5; D may be TRBD1 (6 bases). This CDR3 has 13 amino acids.

There are many counts of this clonotype. The rearrangement links TRBV29-1 to TRBJ2-5; D not certain. Per germline, CDR1 SQVTM and CDR2 ANQGSEA. V gave up 6 bases and J gave up 4 bases, with 15 bases separating them. The CDR3 has 13 residues. CDR3 residues: CSVSGSFGETQYF. The CDR3 DNA follows: TGCAGCGTCTCGGGTAGCTTCGGAGAGACCCAGTACTTC.

The sample holds many counts of this clonotype. This chain connects TRBV27 to TRBJ1-1; the D is unclear. The germline CDR1 and CDR2 sequences are MNHEY and SMNVEV (reference sequence). The CDR3 is made up of 13 amino acids. V was trimmed by 10 bases and J by 7 bases, leaving 19 bases between them. Written as DNA, the CDR3 is TGTGCCACCCGACGTAGGGTAGGCGATGAAGCTTTCTTT. Translating gives CATRRRVGDEAFF.

This clonotype was recorded many times. The chain recombines TRBV20-1 with TRBJ2-1, with TRBD1 matching over 9 bases. V lost 6 bases, J lost 4 bases, and 13 bases stayed unmatched. Germline CDR1 reads DFQATT; CDR2 reads SNEGSKA (reference sequence). This CDR3 has 16 residues. The CDR3 spells CSALNQGTGSYNEQFF. The CDR3 DNA reads as TGCAGTGCCCTTAACCAGGGGACAGGGAGTTACAATGAGCAGTTCTTC.

Comments on this clonotype: The junction differs from germline at one of its ends, possibly a read error. The chain uses TRBV7-8 and TRBJ1-5; D might be TRBD1 (5 bases). The germline V gene has CDR1 SGHVS and CDR2 FQNEAQ. The CDR3 consists of 13 residues. In DNA form, the CDR3 reads TGTGCCAGCAGCTTGGACGGGGACCAGCCCCAGAATTTT. This sequence encodes CASSLDGDQPQNF. The complete variable domain, with remaining parts taken from reference TRBV7-8 and TRBJ1-5, reads GAGVSQSPRYKVAKRGQDVALRCDPISGHVSLFWYQQALGQGPEFLTYFQNEAQLDKSGLPSDRFFAERPEGSVSTLKIQRTQQEDSAVYLCASSLDGDQPQNFGDGTRLSIL.

This clonotype has just a few counts. V usage is TRBV12-3 or TRBV12-4 and J usage is TRBJ2-3, with 13 bases aligning to TRBD2. The CDR3 has 15 residues. The V segment lost 10 bases and the J segment 4 bases; nucleotides outside the gene matches: 8. CDR3 nucleotide sequence: TGTGCCACTCTCCTAGGGACTAGCGGGGCAGATACGCAGTATTTT. Translating it yields CATLLGTSGADTQYF.